Described below is a single T cell receptor beta chain sequence and its context. This entry comes from a study of breast tumors, draining lymph nodes, adjacent tissues. The lymph nodes were axillary draining lymph nodes from breast cancer patients. TCRdb re-derived calls from the multiplex PCR reads in MiXCR, one entry per CDR3 protein. The profile shows 80,000 to 130,000 distinct CDR3 sequences, around 21% of them singletons. The CDR3 contains 15 residues. J gave up 9 bases and V 0 bases, and 5 bases lay outside the gene matches. The germline V gene has CDR1 SGHDT and CDR2 YYEEEE. Sequenced material: axillary lymph node tissue. The sequence was collected from a female donor with breast cancer. Some clones in this sample may be carry-over from other donors' samples. V usage is TRBV5-6 and J usage is TRBJ2-4, with 11 bases aligning to TRBD2. CDR3 sequence (DNA): TGTGCCAGCAGCTTGGAGGGACTAGCGGTAACCATTCAGTACTTC. It is translated as CASSLEGLAVTIQYF.